The TCR beta chain under discussion was sequenced for a study of early T cells in non-severe SARS-CoV-2 infection. TCRdb ran MiXCR on the 5' RACE reads and lists one entry per CDR3 protein. The table records 80,000 to 100,000 distinct CDR3 sequences, 9% to 15% of them present only once. The CDR3 runs to 14 residues. J gave up 5 bases and V 3 bases, and 8 bases lay outside the gene matches. The germline V gene has CDR1 DFQATT and CDR2 SNEGSKA (reference sequence). Sequences were obtained from whole blood. The sequence was collected from an adult who was a healthcare worker with PCR-confirmed SARS-CoV-2 infection or an uninfected control (not recorded which). V and J are TRBV20-1 and TRBJ2-5; TRBD2 matches at 8 bases. The CDR3 nucleotides read TGCAGTGCTAGGGGGCGGGAGGCCGAGGAGACCCAGTACTTC. Translation: CSARGREAEETQYF.